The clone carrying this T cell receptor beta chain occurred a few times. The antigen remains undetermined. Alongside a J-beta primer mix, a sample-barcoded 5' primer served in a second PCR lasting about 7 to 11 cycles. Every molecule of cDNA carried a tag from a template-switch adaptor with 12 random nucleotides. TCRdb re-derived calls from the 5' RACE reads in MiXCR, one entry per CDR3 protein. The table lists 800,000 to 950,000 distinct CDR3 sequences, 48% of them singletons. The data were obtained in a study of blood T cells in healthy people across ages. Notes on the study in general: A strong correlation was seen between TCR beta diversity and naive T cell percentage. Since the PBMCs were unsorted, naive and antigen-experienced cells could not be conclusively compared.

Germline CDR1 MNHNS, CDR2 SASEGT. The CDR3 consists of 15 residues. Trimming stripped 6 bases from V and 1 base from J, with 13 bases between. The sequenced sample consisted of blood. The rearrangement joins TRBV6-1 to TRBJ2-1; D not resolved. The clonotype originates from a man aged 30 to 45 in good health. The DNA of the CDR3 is TGTGCCAGCAGGCCCCAGTTGGCTTCCTACAATGAGCAGTTCTTC. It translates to CASRPQLASYNEQFF.